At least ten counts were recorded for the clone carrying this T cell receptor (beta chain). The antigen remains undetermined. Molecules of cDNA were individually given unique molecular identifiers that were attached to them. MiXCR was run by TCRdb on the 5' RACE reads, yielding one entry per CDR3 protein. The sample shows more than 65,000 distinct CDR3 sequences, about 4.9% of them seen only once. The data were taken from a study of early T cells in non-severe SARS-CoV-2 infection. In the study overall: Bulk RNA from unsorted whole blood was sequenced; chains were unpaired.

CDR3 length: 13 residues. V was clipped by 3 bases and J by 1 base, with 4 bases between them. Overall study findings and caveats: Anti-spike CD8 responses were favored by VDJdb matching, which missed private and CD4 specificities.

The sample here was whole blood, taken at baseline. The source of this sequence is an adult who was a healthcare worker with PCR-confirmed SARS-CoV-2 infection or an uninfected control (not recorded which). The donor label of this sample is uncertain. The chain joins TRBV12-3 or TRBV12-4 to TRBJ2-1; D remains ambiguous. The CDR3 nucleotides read TGTGCCAGCAGTTTTGGGTCCTACAATGAGCAGTTCTTC. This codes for CASSFGSYNEQFF.